These T cell receptor beta chains were read from a single sample in a study of monozygotic twins with inflammatory bowel disease. TCRdb reprocessed the 5' RACE reads and keeps a single row for each CDR3 protein, giving no DNA. This sample's clone table lists about 150,000 distinct CDR3 sequences. The sample taken for sequencing was blood. These receptors were collected from a human donor with ulcerative colitis or Crohn's disease, or a healthy co-twin of an affected twin (not recorded which). The CDR3 runs from the conserved cysteine through the conserved F or W.

TRBV7-3	TRBJ2-2	CASSRKNTGELFF
TRBV30	TRBJ1-2	CAWSRPAPGYTF
TRBV9	TRBJ2-2	CASSAGTGALAGELFF
TRBV12-3/TRBV12-4	TRBJ2-1	CASRKGQESYNEQFF
TRBV28	TRBJ2-7	CASSPLGEAYEQYF
TRBV29-1	TRBJ2-7	CSVAGQGGSYEQYF
TRBV13	TRBJ2-7	CASSLVGDRVREQYF
TRBV7-8	TRBJ2-1	CASSPRGSGSYNEQFF
TRBV19	TRBJ2-3	CASSTGHGQQDTQYF
TRBV6-2/TRBV6-3	TRBJ2-3	CASERDSSTDTQYF
TRBV12-3/TRBV12-4	TRBJ2-2	CASTQRVVTGELFF
TRBV28	TRBJ1-5	CASSFMGYSNQPQHF
TRBV6-6	TRBJ2-7	CASSSAVGGYEQYF
TRBV3-1	TRBJ2-2	CASSQGFQANGELFF
TRBV7-2	TRBJ1-2	CASSSGGGYTF
TRBV7-8	TRBJ2-1	CASSWTSGSPNEQFF
TRBV7-3	TRBJ2-1	CASSSGTGGYNEQFF
TRBV20-1	TRBJ1-2	CSAETGMRYGYTF
TRBV19	TRBJ2-2	CASRLGAGELFF